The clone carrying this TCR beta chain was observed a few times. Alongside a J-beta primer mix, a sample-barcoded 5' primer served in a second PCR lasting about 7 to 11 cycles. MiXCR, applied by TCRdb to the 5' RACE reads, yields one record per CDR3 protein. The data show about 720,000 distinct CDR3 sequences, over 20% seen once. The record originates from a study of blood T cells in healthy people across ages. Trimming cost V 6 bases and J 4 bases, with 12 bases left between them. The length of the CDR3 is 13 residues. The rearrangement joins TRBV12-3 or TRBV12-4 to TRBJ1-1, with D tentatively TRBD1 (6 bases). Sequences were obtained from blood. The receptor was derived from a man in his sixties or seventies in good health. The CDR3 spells CASSPTRGTEAFF. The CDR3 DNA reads TGTGCCAGCAGCCCAACCAGGGGCACTGAAGCTTTCTTT.